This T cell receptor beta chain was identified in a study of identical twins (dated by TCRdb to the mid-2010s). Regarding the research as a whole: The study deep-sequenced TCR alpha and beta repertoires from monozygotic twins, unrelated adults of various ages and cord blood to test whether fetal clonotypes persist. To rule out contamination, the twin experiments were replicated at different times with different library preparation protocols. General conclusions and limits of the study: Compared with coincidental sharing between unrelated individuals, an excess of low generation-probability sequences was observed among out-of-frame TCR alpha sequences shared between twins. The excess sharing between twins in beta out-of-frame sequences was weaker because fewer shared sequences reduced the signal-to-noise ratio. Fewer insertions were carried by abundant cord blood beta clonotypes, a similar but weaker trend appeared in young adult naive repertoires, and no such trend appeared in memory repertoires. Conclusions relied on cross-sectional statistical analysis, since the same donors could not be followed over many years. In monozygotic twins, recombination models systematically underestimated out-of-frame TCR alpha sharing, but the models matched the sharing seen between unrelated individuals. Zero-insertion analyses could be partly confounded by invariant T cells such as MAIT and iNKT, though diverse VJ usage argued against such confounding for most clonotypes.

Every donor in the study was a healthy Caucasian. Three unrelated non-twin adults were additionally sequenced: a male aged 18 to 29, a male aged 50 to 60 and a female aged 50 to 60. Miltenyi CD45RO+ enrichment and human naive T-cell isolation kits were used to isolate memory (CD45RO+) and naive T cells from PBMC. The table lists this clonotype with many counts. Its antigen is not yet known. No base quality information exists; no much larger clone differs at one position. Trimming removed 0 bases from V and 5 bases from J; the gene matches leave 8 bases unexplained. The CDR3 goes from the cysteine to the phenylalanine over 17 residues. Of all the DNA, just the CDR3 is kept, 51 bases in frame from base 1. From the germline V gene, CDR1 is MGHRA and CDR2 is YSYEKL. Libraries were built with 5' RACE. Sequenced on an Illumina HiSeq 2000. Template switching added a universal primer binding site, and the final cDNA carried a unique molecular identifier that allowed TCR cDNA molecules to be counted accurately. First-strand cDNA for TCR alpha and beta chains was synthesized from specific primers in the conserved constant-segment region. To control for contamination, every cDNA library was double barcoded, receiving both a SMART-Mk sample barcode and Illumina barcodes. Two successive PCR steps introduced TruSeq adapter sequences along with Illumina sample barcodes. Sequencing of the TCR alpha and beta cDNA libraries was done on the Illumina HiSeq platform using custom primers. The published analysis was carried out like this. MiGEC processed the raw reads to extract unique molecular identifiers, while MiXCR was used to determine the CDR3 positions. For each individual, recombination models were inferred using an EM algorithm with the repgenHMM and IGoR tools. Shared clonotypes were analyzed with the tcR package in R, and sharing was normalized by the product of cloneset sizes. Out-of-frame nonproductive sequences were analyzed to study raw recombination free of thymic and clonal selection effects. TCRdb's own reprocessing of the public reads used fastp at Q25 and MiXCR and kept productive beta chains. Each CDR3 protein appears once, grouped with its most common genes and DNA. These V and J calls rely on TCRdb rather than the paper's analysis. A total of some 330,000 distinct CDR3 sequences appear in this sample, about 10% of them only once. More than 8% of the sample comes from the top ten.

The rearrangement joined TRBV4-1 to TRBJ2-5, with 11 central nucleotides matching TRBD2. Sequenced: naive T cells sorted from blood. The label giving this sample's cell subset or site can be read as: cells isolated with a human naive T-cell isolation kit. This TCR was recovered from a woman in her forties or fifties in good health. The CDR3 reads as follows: CASSQDWLAGGRETQYF. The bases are TGCGCCAGCAGCCAAGATTGGCTAGCGGGAGGTCGGGAGACCCAGTACTTC.